Below are 3 T cell receptor beta chains sequenced from a single sample in a study of blood T cell repertoires in COVID-19 (dated by TCRdb to the early 2020s). Library preparation used the immunoSEQ multiplex PCR assay. The clones in this table, taken by TCRdb from immuneACCESS, are in-frame only. Not every clone is retained; where verified, under half of the shortfall comes from an unresolved V gene, and the cause of the rest is unknown. Present in this sample are approximately 89,000 clones, approximately 80% of which were seen just once. The ten most abundant clones make up around an eighth of the sample. The sample comprised peripheral blood. The receptors come from a human donor in a cohort sampled during active COVID-19.

The rearrangement joins TRBV6-5 to TRBJ1-1; possibly TRBD1 for D (6 bases). Trimming removed 6 bases from V and 1 base from J, with 12 bases in between. Germline-derived CDR1 and CDR2 are MNHEY and SVGAGI. This CDR3 has 14 amino acids. The CDR3 loop reads CASRGGGPNTEAFF. The CDR3, as DNA: TGTGCCAGCAGAGGGGGGGGACCGAACACTGAAGCTTTCTTT.

This sequence joins TRBV3-1 (or the pseudogene TRBV3-2) and TRBJ2-2, with D perhaps TRBD2 (5 bases). The CDR3 has 13 amino acids. V was clipped by 0 bases and J by 7 bases, with 6 bases between them. In germline, CDR1 is LGHDT, CDR2 YNNKEL (reference sequence). The DNA of the CDR3 is TGTGCCAGCAGCCAAGATGACTACGGGGAGCTGTTTTTT. Amino acids: CASSQDDYGELFF.

V gene TRBV18 combines with J gene TRBJ1-1; D may be TRBD1 (5 bases). CDR3 size: 14 residues. The V gene lost 3 bases and the J gene lost 3 bases, with 11 bases spanning the gap. Germline V gene data show CDR1 as KGHSH and CDR2 as LQKENI. The CDR3 protein is CASSPSWGDTEAFF. CDR3 DNA: TGTGCCAGCTCACCCTCTTGGGGGGACACTGAAGCTTTCTTT. Based on the CDR3 plus reference TRBV18 and TRBJ1-1, the full variable domain is NAGVMQNPRHLVRRRGQEARLRCSPMKGHSHVYWYRQLPEEGLKFMVYLQKENIIDESGMPKERFSAEFPKEGPSILRIQQVVRGDSAAYFCASSPSWGDTEAFFGQGTRLTVV.